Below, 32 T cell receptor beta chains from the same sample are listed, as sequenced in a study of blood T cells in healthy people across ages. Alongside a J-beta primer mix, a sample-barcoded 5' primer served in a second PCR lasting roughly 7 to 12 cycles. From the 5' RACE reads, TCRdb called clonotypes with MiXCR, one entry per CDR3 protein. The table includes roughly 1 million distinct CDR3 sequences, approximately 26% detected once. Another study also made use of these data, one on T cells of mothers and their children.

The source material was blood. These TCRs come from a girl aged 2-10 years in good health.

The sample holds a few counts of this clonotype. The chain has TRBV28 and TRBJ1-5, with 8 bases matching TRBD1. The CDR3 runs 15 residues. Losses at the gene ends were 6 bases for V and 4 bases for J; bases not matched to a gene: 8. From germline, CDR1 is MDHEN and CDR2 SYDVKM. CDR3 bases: TGTGCCAGCAGGGAGGACAGGGTGAGGAATCAGCCCCAGCATTTT. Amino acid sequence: CASREDRVRNQPQHF. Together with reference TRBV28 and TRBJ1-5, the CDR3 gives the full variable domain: DVKVTQSSRYLVKRTGEKVFLECVQDMDHENMFWYRQDPGLGLRLIYFSYDVKMKEKGDIPEGYSVSREKKERFSLILESASTNQTSMYLCASREDRVRNQPQHFGDGTRLSIL.

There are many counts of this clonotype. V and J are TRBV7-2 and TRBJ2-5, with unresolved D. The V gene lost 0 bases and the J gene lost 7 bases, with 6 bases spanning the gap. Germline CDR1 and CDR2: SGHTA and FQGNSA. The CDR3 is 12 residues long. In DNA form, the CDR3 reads TGTGCCAGCAGCTTAGCCCCGGGGACCCAGTACTTC. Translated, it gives CASSLAPGTQYF. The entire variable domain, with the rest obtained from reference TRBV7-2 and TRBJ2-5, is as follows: GAGVSQSPSNKVTEKGKDVELRCDPISGHTALYWYRQSLGQGLEFLIYFQGNSAPDKSGLPSDRFSAERTGGSVSTLTIQRTQQEDSAVYLCASSLAPGTQYFGPGTRLLVL.

In DNA form, the CDR3 reads TGCAGCGTTGTAGGCGGTACCCTAGAGACCCAGTACTTC. Encoded protein: CSVVGGTLETQYF. The chain joins TRBV29-1 to TRBJ2-5; D is unresolved. V lost 4 bases and J lost 4, with 13 bases in between. The CDR3 is 13 residues long. Per the germline V gene, CDR1 is SQVTM and CDR2 is ANQGSEA.

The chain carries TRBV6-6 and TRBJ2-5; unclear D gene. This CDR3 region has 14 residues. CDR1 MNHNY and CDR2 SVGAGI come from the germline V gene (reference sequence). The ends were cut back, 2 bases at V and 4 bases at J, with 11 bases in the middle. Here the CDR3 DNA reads TGTGCCAGCAGTTACGGGCCCCGCCCAGAGACCCAGTACTTC. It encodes CASSYGPRPETQYF.

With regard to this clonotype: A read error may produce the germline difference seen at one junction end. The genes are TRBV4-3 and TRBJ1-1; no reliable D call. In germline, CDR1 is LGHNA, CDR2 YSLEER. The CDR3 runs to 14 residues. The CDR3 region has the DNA TGCGCCAGCAGCCAAGATTCGAGGCACACAGAAGCTTTCTTT. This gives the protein CASSQDSRHTEAFF.

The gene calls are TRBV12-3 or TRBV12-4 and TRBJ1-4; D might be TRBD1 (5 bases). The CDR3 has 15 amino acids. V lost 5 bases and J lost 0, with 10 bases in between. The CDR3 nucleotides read TGTGCCAGCAGTGGGACGGTTTCAACTAATGAAAAACTGTTTTTT. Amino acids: CASSGTVSTNEKLFF.

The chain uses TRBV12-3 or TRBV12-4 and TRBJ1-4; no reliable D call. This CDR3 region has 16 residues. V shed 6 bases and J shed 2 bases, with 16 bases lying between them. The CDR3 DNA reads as TGTGCCAGCAGCACCCTAAGCGGGGTGACTAATGAAAAACTGTTTTTT. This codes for CASSTLSGVTNEKLFF.

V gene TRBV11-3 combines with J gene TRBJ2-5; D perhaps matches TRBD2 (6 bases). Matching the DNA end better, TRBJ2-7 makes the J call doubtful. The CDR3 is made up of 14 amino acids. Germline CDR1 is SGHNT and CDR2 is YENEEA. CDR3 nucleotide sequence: TGTGCCAGCAGCTCGGGACTCCGCTCCTACGAGCAGTACTTC. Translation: CASSSGLRSYEQYF.

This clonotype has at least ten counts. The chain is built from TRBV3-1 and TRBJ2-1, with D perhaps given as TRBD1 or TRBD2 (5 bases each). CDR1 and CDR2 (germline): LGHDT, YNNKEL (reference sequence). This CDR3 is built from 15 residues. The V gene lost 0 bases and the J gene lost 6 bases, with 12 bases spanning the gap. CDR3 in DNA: TGTGCCAGCAGCCAAGAACTAGGGGTGTCCAATGAGCAGTTCTTC. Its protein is CASSQELGVSNEQFF.

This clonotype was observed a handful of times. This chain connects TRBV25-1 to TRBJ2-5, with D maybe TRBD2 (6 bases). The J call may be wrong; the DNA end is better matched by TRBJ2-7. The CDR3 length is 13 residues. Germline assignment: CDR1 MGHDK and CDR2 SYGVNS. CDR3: CASSEGGSYEQYF. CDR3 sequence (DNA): TGTGCCAGCAGTGAGGGAGGTTCCTACGAGCAGTACTTC.

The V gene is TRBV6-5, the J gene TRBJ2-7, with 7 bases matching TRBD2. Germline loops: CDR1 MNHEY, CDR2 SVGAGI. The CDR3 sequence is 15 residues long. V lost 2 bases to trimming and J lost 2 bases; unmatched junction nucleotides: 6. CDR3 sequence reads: CASSYQPSGTYEQYF. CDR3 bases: TGTGCCAGCAGTTACCAGCCTAGCGGAACCTACGAGCAGTACTTC.

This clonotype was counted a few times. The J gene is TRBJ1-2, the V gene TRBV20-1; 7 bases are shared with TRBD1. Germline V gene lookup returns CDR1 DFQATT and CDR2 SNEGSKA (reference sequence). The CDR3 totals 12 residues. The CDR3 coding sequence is TGCACCCCCGACAGGGCCAACTATGGCTACACCTTC. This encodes CTPDRANYGYTF.

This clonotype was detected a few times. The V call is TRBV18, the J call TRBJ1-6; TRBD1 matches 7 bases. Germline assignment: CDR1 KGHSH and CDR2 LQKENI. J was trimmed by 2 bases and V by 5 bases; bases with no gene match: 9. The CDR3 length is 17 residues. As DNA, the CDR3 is TGTGCCAGCTCATTGAACCAGGGGGGCACCTATAATTCACCCCTCCACTTT. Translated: CASSLNQGGTYNSPLHF.

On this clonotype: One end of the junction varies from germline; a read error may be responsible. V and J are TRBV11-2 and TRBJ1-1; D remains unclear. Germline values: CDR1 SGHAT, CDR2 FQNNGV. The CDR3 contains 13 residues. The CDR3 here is CASSLSFDTEAFF. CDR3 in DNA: TGTGCCAGCAGCTTATCATTTGACACTGAAGCCTTCTTT.

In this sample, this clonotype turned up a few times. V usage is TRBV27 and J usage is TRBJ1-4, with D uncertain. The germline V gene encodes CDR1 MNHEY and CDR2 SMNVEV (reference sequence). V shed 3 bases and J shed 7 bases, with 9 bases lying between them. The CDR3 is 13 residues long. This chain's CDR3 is CASSFSTAEKLFF. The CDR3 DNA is TGTGCCAGCAGTTTTAGTACAGCTGAAAAACTGTTTTTT.

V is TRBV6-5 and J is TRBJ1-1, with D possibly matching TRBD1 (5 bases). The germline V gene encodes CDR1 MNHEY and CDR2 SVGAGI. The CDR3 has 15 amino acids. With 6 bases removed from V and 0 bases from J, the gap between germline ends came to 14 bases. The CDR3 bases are TGTGCCAGCAGCTCCCCGGGACTCCTGAACACTGAAGCTTTCTTT. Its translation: CASSSPGLLNTEAFF.

As DNA, the CDR3 is TGTGCCAGCAGTGAAGGTCGGGTGGGAAACTACGAGCAGTACTTC. It encodes CASSEGRVGNYEQYF. The rearrangement links TRBV6-1 to TRBJ2-7; D gene uncertain. The CDR3 extends over 15 amino acids. The V end lost 1 base, the J end lost 3 bases, and 13 bases lay between the germline ends. The germline V gene has CDR1 MNHNS and CDR2 SASEGT.

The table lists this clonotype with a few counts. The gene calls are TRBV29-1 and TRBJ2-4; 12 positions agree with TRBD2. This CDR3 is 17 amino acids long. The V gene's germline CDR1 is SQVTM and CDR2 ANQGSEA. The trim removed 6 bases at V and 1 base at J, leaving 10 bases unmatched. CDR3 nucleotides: TGCAGCGTCTTACTAGCGGGAGGCTCATTGGCCAAAAACATTCAGTACTTC. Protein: CSVLLAGGSLAKNIQYF.

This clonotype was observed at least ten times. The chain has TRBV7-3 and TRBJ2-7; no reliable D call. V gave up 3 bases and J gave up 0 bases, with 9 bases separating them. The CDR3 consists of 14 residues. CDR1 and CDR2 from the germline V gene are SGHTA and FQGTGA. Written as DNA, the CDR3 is TGTGCCAGCAGCTTTTCCCCGGACTCCTACGAGCAGTACTTC. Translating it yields CASSFSPDSYEQYF. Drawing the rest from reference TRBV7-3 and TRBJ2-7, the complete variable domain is GAGVSQTPSNKVTEKGKYVELRCDPISGHTALYWYRQSLGQGPEFLIYFQGTGAADDSGLPNDRFFAVRPEGSVSTLKIQRTERGDSAVYLCASSFSPDSYEQYFGPGTRLTVT.

CDR3 loop: CSAPWETQYF. The CDR3 DNA reads TGCAGCGCCCCGTGGGAGACCCAGTACTTC. This sequence joins TRBV20-1 and TRBJ2-5; D remains unclear. Germline CDR1 DFQATT, CDR2 SNEGSKA (reference sequence). The CDR3 covers 10 residues.

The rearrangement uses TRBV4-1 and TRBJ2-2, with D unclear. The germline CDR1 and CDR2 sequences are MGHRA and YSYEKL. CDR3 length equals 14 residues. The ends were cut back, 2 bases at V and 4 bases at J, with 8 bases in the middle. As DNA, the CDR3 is TGCGCCAGCAGCCAATTTGGTGTCACCGGGGAGCTGTTTTTT. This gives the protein CASSQFGVTGELFF.

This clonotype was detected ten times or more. CDR3 sequence reads: CASSPEGTGYHGYTF. CDR3 coding DNA: TGCGCCAGCAGCCCGGAAGGGACAGGGTACCATGGCTACACCTTC. The chain recombines TRBV4-3 with TRBJ1-2; TRBD1 agrees at 9 bases. The J segment lost 6 bases and the V segment lost 4 bases, leaving 9 bases of the junction unmatched. CDR3 length: 15 residues. From germline, CDR1 is LGHNA and CDR2 YSLEER.

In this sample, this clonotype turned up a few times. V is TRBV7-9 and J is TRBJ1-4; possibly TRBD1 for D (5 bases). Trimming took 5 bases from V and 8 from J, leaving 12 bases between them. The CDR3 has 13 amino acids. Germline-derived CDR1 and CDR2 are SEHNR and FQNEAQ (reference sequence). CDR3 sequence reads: CASSLIQGEKLFF. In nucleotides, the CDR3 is TGTGCCAGCAGCCTAATTCAGGGAGAAAAACTGTTTTTT.

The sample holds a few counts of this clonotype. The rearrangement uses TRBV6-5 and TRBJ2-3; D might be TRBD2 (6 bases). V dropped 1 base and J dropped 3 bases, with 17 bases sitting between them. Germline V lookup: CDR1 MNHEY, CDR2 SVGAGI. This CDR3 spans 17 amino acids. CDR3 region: CASSYFPVRDWTDTQYF. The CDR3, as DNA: TGTGCCAGCAGTTACTTCCCGGTCCGGGACTGGACAGATACGCAGTATTTT.

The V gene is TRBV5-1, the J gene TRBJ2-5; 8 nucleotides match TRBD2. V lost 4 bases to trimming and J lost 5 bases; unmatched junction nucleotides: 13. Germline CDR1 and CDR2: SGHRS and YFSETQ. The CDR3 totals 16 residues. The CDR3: CASSPDLAGTLETQYF. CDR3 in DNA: TGCGCCAGCAGCCCGGACCTAGCGGGCACCCTGGAGACCCAGTACTTC. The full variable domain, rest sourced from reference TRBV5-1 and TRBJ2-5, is KAGVTQTPRYLIKTRGQQVTLSCSPISGHRSVSWYQQTPGQGLQFLFEYFSETQRNKGNFPGRFSGRQFSNSRSEMNVSTLELGDSALYLCASSPDLAGTLETQYFGPGTRLLVL.

The CDR3 DNA follows: TGTGCCAGCAGTCCCCGCTCAGGGCCTTCTGGGGCCAACGTCCTGACTTTC. Translating gives CASSPRSGPSGANVLTF. V and J are TRBV12-3 or TRBV12-4 and TRBJ2-6; a weak D match, TRBD1 (5 bases). This CDR3 is 17 amino acids long. V dropped 5 bases and J dropped 1 base, with 15 bases sitting between them.

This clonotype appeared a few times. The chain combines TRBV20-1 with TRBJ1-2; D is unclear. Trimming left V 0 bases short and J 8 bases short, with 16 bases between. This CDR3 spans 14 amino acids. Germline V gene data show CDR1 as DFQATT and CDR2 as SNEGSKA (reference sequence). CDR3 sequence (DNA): TGCAGTGCTAGAGATGTGGCAGCCAACGGAGGCTACACCTTC. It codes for CSARDVAANGGYTF.

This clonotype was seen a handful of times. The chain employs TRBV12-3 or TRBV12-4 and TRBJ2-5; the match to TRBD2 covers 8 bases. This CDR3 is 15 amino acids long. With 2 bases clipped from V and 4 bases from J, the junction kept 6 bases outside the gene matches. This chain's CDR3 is CASSLSAGGGETQYF. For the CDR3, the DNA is TGTGCCAGCAGTTTATCGGCGGGAGGCGGAGAGACCCAGTACTTC.

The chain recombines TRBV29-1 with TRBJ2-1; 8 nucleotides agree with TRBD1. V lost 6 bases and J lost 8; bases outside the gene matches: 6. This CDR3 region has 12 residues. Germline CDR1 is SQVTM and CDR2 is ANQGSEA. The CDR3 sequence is CSVRAGGYEQFF. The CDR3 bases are TGCAGCGTACGAGCAGGGGGCTATGAGCAGTTCTTC.

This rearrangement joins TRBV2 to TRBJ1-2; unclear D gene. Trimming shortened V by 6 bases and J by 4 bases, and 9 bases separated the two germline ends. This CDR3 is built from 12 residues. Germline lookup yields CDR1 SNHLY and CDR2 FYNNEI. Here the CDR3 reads CASRFSTYGYTF. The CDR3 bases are TGTGCCAGCAGGTTTTCAACCTATGGCTACACCTTC. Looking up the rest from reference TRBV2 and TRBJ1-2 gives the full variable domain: EPEVTQTPSHQVTQMGQEVILRCVPISNHLYFYWYRQILGQKVEFLVSFYNNEISEKSEIFDDQFSVERPDGSNFTLKIRSTKLEDSAMYFCASRFSTYGYTFGSGTRLTVV.

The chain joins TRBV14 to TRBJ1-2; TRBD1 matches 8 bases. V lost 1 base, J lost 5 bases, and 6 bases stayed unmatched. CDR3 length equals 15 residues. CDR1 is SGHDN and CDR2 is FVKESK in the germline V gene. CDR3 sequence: CASSQGLGQGYGYTF. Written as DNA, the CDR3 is TGTGCCAGCAGCCAAGGTCTTGGACAGGGATATGGCTACACCTTC.

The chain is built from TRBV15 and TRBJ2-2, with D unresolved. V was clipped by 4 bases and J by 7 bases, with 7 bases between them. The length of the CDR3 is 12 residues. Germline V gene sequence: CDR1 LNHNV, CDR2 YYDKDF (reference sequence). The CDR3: CATSIAGGELFF. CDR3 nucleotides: TGTGCCACCAGCATTGCCGGCGGGGAGCTGTTTTTT.